This record concerns one T cell receptor beta chain sequence. These data are taken from a study of blood T cell repertoires in COVID-19. Across the whole study: Specimens from acute and convalescent COVID-19 originated in the United States, Italy and Spain. PBMCs, B-cell-depleted T cells, or T cells provided the cDNA or gDNA that made up the material.

In the authors' workflow: Quantification of nucleated cells was approximated via reference gene primer amplification. The assay was immunoSEQ multiplex PCR, and TCRdb's table has in-frame clones only and misses some. The V and J calls and clone size are taken from that table; D and trimming were inferred from the DNA. The sample lists approximately 110,000 clones; roughly 80% were seen once. This clonotype was sampled from a man aged 50 or older with acute or convalescent COVID-19. The material sequenced was peripheral blood.

The CDR3 region has the DNA TGTGCCAGCAGCCAACTACCCGGGATTAATTCACCCCTCCACTTT. This codes for CASSQLPGINSPLHF. This chain connects TRBV3-1 (or the pseudogene TRBV3-2) to TRBJ1-6; D gene ambiguous. Trimming pared 2 bases from V and 6 bases from J, leaving 11 bases between. Per the germline V gene, CDR1 is LGHDT and CDR2 is YNNKEL (reference sequence). The CDR3 consists of 15 residues.